This T cell receptor (beta chain) was documented in a study of cytomegalovirus exposure and HLA in healthy donors (dated by TCRdb to the late 2010s). Regarding the study in general: An earlier analysis of about 560 of the donors reported roughly 300 Gb of sequence data and about 120 million unique TCR beta sequences obtained from around 190 million T cells. Approximately 310 gigabases of sequencing data and 70 million to 100 million unique TCR sequences were included in an early release covering around 600 HLA-typed donors. Of the roughly 430 genotyped donors, about 84% fell in the genetic ancestry cluster associated with self-reported Caucasian donors. The aim of the study was to test whether cataloging public T cell receptors could identify signatures of past pathogen exposure. Using immunosequencing, the study profiled T cell repertoires from about 610 subjects and related those repertoires to cytomegalovirus serostatus. Along with the approximately 700-subject first cohort, a separate validation cohort of 120 different subjects was used. To predict cytomegalovirus infection status, the study combined high-throughput TCR immunosequencing, statistical association of individual TCRs with disease status, and machine learning. In a later analysis, previously published TCR beta repertoires from some 640 donors were re-analyzed and high-resolution HLA genotyping was added so that TCR occurrence patterns could be studied. The later analysis used no new phenotypic data to find candidate immune exposures, relying instead on TCR beta sequences and their occurrence across donors. In an earlier analysis of over 550 of the donors, high-throughput TCR beta sequencing was used to judge whether each TCR beta V gene segment behaved as functional or pseudogenic. Donor age, sex, ethnicity and CMV serostatus were compiled alongside the repertoire data. A later genetic analysis took genome-wide SNP genotypes for about 65% of the roughly 670 donors and used that subset as a discovery cohort. All discovery cohort repertoires had been generated using a single sequencing platform. Both class I and class II loci were covered by HLA typing, at four-digit resolution. The number of typed donors differed by locus: about 620-640 for A, B, C, DRB1 and DQB1; 500 to 550 for DQA1; some 590 for DPA1; and about 450 for DPB1. Four to six DR-DQ haplotypes were handled as single units for association and clustering, since linkage in the cohort was strong. On average, around 240,000 unique TCR beta nucleotide sequences were sequenced per donor among roughly 430 genotyped donors of the cohort, with roughly 19% of those sequences being non-productive. Study-wide findings and limitations: Immune exposure information for the cohort was limited to CMV serostatus. A later analysis reported that several top co-occurrence clusters appeared linked to parvovirus B19, influenza, CMV and Epstein-Barr virus. An association between a missense DCLRE1C variant and V-gene and J-gene trimming of TCR beta chains was found in a later genetic analysis and replicated in an independent cohort. An earlier analysis of approximately 590 of the donors showed that most TCR beta V segments appeared in productive rearrangements either about 87% or about 30% of the time, which broadly matched IMGT annotations. Linkage disequilibrium might explain the correlated functional status among segregating V segments, but an unknown experimental factor could not be ruled out. A cluster of highly shared sequence variants was judged likely to represent a technical artifact of the sequencing pipeline. According to a later genetic analysis, donors in an Asian-associated ancestry cluster had fewer N-insertions in productive TCRs than the approximately 690-donor mean. Most TCR sequences were observed very rarely across donors, whereas some public TCRs were present in many individuals. Over 15 rarely observed V segments, including chromosome 9 orphons, were excluded from the earlier analysis of 550 to 700 of the donors because counts were too low. A total of some 180 TCR beta chains were listed by the study as associated with cytomegalovirus. A later analysis found that HLA-associated TCR beta chains were more clonally expanded and had lower generation probabilities than equally common non-associated chains. Most CMV-associated TCR beta chains appeared to be HLA-restricted in a later analysis, and the HLA associations seemed to be driven largely by CMV exposure. A few of the identified cytomegalovirus-associated TCR beta chains were confirmed in vitro to be specific for cytomegalovirus antigens. Some IMGT-functional V segments, including TRBV6-2 and TRBV6-3, could not be told apart with the 87-base-pair reads, so those segments were excluded. A further reported finding was that TCR beta sequences accurately predicted the HLA-A and HLA-B alleles for most subjects in the first cohort. In a later analysis, the rate of TCR association differed among HLA loci, with DRB1 alleles having the most associated TCRs and HLA-C alleles having the fewest. Because HLA typing was missing for some donors at each locus, association tests included only the typed subset. The classifier was reported to diagnose cytomegalovirus status with high specificity and sensitivity in both the original and validation cohorts. In a later analysis, around 15,000 TCR beta sequences were associated with specific HLA alleles at a false discovery rate of 0.05. Assigning TCR associations to individual alleles was difficult when HLA alleles, especially DR and DQ, strongly co-occurred. The authors suggested that the approach could potentially be generalized to other disease states and immunological phenotypes. In this cohort, only TCR beta chains were sequenced, and detectable features were limited by the absence of alpha or paired-chain data. The presence/absence analyses assumed that sequencing depth was roughly uniform across donors, and that assumption may not be true.

In regard to this clone: The specificity of this receptor is unknown. No much larger clone is present one base from it, and per-base qualities are unavailable.

Libraries were constructed by the immunoSEQ multiplex PCR assay. A mixture of 60 forward primers for TCR Vbeta segments and 13 reverse primers for TCR Jbeta segments was used in the multiplex PCR. The CDR3 region of rearranged TCR beta genes was amplified from genomic DNA with a multiplex PCR assay. The amplified TCR beta libraries were sequenced on the Illumina HiSeq System as 87-base-pair reads. The study's own analysis went as follows. Across the 600 to 700 repertoires, a later analysis counted 80 million or so unique TCR beta chains, roughly 11 million of which were shared by at least two donors. Raw reads were error-corrected and collapsed into unique sequences by a nearest-neighbor algorithm in which closely related sequences were merged to remove PCR and sequencing errors. CDR3 sequences were aligned to IMGT reference sequences to assign V, D and J gene segments. For a sequence to be retained, a match of at least six nucleotides to both a V gene segment and a J gene segment was required. A rearrangement was called productive if the CDR3 had no stop codons and remained in frame with V and J, and every other rearrangement was called non-productive. CDR3 was defined by IMGT convention, running from the second conserved V-encoded cysteine to the conserved J-encoded phenylalanine. In an earlier analysis of more than 550 of the donors, sequences lacking an unambiguous match to a single V gene segment were excluded. An earlier analysis of several hundred of the donors called V segments functional above 56.7% productive rearrangements and segregating when the between-donor standard deviation exceeded 5%. A statistical classification framework was built to diagnose cytomegalovirus status from the catalog of TCR beta chain sequences. V and J gene assignment, in a later analysis, came from comparing TCR nucleotide sequences with IMGT/GENE-DB human TR gene sequences. A later analysis assigned CDR3 sequences and most-parsimonious VDJ recombination scenarios with the TCRdist pipeline. In a later analysis, each TCR beta chain was defined by its CDR3 amino acid sequence together with its V-gene family, and reads without a unique V-gene family were excluded. As a way to deal with suspected cross-contamination and a sequencing artifact, a later analysis dropped over 550 nucleotide sequences that were highly shared and had low generation probability. For each public chain, a later analysis derived a clonal expansion index from normalized ranks of inferred template counts within each repertoire. Generation probabilities in a later analysis came from a VDJ recombination model fitted to out-of-frame rearrangements, and those results were checked against IGoR. In a later analysis, hypergeometric tests were used to score TCR-TCR, TCR-HLA and TCR-CMV co-occurrence, with a repertoire-size bias correction applied to TCR pairs. False discovery rates were estimated in a later analysis by permuting HLA or CMV assignments 20 times. A later analysis grouped co-occurring TCRs with DBSCAN, adding TCRdist sequence similarity when clustering within HLA-allele-positive subsets. For co-occurrence clustering, repertoires with fewer than 30,000 or more than 120,000 public chains were excluded, along with about five repertoires with anomalous nucleotide sharing. TCRdb re-hosts the immuneACCESS table, in-frame sequences only. Its copies lack some clones; in the studies checked, an unresolved V gene accounts for under half of them, and the cause for the rest is not known. V, J and clone size are taken as reported in that table, and D and trimming were inferred from the DNA itself. The sample records roughly 190,000 clones, over 60% of which are singletons. The ten largest make up 0.9% to 1.2% of the sample.

The cohort comprised around 700 healthy bone marrow donors. All cohort members were sampled while nominally healthy, although unrecorded immune exposures were likely present. The donor tested CMV seronegative and was one of the 352 seronegative cohort members. Every donor gave a peripheral blood sample, and the peripheral blood mononuclear cells from that sample were used for TCR beta sequencing. The Qiagen DNeasy Blood Extraction Kit was used to extract genomic DNA from the blood cell samples. From cysteine to phenylalanine, the CDR3 is 16 amino acids long. The retained sequence is limited to the CDR3, 48 bases, with the frame set at the first base. Ends trimmed: V by 6 bases, J by 0 bases; bases unmatched to a gene: 7. Looking up the germline V gene yields CDR1 KGHSH and CDR2 LQKENI.

In this chain, TRBV18 is recombined with TRBJ1-1; 10 bases in the junction line up with TRBD1. Sequencing input: PBMCs. This receptor was obtained from a woman aged 40-49 years in good health and CMV-seronegative. The CDR3 protein is CASSGTGARLNTEAFF. The DNA is TGTGCCAGCTCTGGGACAGGGGCAAGGTTGAACACTGAAGCTTTCTTT.